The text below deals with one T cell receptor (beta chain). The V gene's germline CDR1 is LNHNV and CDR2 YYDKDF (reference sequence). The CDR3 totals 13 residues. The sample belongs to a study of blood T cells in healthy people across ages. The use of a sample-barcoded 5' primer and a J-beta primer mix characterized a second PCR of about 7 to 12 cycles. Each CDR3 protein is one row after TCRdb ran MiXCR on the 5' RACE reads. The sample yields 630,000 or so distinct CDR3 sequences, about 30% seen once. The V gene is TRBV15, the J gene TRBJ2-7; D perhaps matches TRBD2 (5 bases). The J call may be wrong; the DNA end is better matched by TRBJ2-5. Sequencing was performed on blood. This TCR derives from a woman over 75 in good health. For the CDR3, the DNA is TGTGCCACCAGCACATGGGGAGAAGAGACCCAGTACTTC. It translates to CATSTWGEETQYF.